The clone carrying this TCR beta chain was picked up one time. The data are from a study of control samples from healthy donors and cancer patients. The V gene lost 6 bases and the J gene lost 5 bases, with 17 bases spanning the gap. Germline V gene lookup returns CDR1 LGHDT and CDR2 YNNKEL (reference sequence). This CDR3 is built from 14 residues. Sequenced by immunoSEQ multiplex PCR; TCRdb stores in-frame clones only, minus some. The table records 100,000 to 150,000 clones, roughly 92% of them present only once. The chain joins TRBV3-1 (or the pseudogene TRBV3-2) to TRBJ2-7; D may be TRBD2 (7 bases). Sequenced: blood. The receptor's source is a man aged 18-30 years in good health. The CDR3 here is CASSLSGGRDEQYF. The CDR3 DNA reads as TGTGCCAGCAGTCTTTCGGGGGGCAGAGACGAGCAGTACTTC.